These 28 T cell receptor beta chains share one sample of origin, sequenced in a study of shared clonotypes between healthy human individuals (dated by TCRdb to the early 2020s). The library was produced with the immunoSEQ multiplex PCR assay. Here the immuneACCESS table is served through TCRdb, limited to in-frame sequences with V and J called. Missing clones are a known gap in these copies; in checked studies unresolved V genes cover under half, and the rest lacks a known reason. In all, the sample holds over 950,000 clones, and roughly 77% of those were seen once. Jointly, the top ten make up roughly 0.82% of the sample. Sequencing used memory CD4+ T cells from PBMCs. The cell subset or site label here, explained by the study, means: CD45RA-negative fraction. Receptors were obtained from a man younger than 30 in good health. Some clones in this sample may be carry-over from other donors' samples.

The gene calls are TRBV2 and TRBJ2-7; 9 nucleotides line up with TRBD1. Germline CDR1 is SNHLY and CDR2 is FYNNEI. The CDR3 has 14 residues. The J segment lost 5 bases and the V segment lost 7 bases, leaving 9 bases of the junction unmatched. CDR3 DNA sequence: TGTGCCAGCAAGAGACAGGGGGAGCCTGACGAGCAGTACTTC. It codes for CASKRQGEPDEQYF.

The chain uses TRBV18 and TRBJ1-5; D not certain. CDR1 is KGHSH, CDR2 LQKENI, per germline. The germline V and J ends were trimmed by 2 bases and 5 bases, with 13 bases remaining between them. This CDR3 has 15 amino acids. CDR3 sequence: CASSPSRMSYQPQHF. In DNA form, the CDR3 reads TGTGCCAGCTCACCATCCAGGATGAGTTATCAGCCCCAGCATTTT.

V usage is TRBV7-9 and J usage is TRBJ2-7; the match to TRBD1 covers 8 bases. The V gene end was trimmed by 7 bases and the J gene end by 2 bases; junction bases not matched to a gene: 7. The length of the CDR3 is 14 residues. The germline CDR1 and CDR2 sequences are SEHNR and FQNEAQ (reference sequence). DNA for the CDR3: TGTGCCAGCACCCTCACAGGGGGACCCTACGAGCAGTACTTC. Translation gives CASTLTGGPYEQYF.

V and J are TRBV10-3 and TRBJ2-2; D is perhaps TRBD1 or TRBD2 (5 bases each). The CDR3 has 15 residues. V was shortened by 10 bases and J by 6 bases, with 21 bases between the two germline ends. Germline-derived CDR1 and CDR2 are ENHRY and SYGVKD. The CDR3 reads CATRGGGSGAGELFF. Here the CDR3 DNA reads TGTGCCACTCGGGGCGGCGGCTCCGGTGCCGGGGAGCTGTTTTTT.

CDR3 DNA sequence: TGTGCCAGTAGCCCCAAACCGGGCACAGATACGCAGTATTTT. It yields the protein CASSPKPGTDTQYF. The chain uses TRBV19 and TRBJ2-3, with D hard to call. This CDR3 comprises 14 residues. Trimming shortened V by 6 bases and J by 1 base, and 11 bases separated the two germline ends. Germline V gene sequence: CDR1 LNHDA, CDR2 SQIVND (reference sequence).

CDR3 sequence: CASSTRQGTGELFF. DNA of the CDR3: TGCGCCAGCAGCACGCGACAGGGCACCGGGGAGCTGTTTTTT. The chain carries TRBV5-1 and TRBJ2-2; 7 positions agree with TRBD1. CDR3 size: 14 residues. Germline CDR1 reads SGHRS; CDR2 reads YFSETQ. V lost 4 bases and J lost 4; bases outside the gene matches: 4.

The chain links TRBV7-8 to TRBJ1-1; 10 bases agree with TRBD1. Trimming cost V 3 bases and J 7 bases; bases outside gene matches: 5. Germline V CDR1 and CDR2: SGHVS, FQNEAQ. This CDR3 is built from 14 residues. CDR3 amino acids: CASSLLGQGGEAFF. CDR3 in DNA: TGTGCCAGCAGCTTGCTTGGACAGGGGGGTGAAGCTTTCTTT.

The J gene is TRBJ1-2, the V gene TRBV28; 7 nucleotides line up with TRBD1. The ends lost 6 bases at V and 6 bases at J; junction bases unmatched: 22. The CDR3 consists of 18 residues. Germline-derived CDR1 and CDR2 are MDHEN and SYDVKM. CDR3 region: CASRRRPFSRGKIDGYTF. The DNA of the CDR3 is TGTGCCAGCAGACGCCGTCCTTTTTCCAGGGGGAAGATTGATGGCTACACCTTC.

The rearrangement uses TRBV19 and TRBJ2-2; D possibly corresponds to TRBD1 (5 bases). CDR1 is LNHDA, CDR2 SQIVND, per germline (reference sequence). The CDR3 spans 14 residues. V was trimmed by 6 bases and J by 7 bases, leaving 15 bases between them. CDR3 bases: TGTGCCAGTAGAGGGAATCCAGGGATCGGGGAGCTGTTTTTT. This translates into CASRGNPGIGELFF.

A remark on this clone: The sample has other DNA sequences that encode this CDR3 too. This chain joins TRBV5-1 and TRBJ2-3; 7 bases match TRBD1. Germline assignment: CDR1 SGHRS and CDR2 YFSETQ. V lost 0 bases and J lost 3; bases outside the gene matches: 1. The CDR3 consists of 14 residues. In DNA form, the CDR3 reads TGCGCCAGCAGCTTGGACAGGGGAACAGATACGCAGTATTTT. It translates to CASSLDRGTDTQYF.

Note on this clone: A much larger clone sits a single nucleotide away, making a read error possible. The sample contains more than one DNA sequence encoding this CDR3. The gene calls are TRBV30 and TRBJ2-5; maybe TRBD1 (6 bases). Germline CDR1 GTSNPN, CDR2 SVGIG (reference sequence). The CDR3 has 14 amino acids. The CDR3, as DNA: TGTGCCTGGAGTGTACTCCAGGGGCAGGAGACTCAGTACTTC. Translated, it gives CAWSVLQGQETQYF.

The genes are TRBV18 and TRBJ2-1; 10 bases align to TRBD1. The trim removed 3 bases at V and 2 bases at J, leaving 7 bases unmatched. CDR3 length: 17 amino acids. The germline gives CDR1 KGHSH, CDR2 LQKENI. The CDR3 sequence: CASSPSRDRGTYNEQFF. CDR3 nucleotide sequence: TGTGCCAGCTCACCCTCCCGGGACAGGGGAACCTACAATGAGCAGTTCTTC.

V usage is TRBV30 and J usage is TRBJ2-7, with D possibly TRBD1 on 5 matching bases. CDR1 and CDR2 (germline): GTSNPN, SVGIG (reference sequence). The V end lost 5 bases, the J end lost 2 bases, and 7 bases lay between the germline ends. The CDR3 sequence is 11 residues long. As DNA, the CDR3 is TGTGCCTGGGGACACGCCTACGAGCAGTACTTC. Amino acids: CAWGHAYEQYF.

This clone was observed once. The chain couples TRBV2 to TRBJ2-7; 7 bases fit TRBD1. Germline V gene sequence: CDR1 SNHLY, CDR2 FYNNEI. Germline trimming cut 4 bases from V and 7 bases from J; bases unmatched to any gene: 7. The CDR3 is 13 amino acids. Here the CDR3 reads CASSGQGLREQYF. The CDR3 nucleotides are TGTGCCAGCAGTGGACAGGGTTTGAGGGAGCAGTACTTC.

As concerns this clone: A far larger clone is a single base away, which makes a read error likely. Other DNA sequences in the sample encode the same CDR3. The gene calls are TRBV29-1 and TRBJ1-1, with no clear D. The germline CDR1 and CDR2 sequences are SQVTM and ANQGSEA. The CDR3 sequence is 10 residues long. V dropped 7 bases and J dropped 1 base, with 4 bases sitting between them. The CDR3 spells CSGQNTEAFF. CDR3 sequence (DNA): TGCAGCGGACAGAACACTGAAGCTTTCTTT.

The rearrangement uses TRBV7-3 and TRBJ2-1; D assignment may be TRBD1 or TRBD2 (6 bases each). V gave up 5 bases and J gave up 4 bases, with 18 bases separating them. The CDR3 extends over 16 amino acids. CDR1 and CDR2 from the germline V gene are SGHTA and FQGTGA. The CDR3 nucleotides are TGTGCCAGCAGCGAACGGGGGCGGGATCGGTACAATGAGCAGTTCTTC. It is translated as CASSERGRDRYNEQFF. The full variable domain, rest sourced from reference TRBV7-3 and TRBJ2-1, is GAGVSQTPSNKVTEKGKYVELRCDPISGHTALYWYRQSLGQGPEFLIYFQGTGAADDSGLPNDRFFAVRPEGSVSTLKIQRTERGDSAVYLCASSERGRDRYNEQFFGPGTRLTVL.

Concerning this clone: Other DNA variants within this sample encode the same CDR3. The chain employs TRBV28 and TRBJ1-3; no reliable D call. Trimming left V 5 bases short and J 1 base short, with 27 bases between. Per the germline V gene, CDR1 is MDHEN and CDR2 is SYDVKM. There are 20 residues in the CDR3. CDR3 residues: CASSRLGGYTYHSSGNTIYF. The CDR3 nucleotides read TGTGCCAGCAGTCGACTAGGAGGGTATACCTATCATTCTTCTGGAAACACCATATATTTT.

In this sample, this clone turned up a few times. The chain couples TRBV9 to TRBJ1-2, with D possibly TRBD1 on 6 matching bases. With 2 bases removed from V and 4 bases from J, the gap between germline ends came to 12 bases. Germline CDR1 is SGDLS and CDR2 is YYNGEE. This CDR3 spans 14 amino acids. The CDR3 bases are TGTGCCAGCAGCGTTGGGCCAGGGGCCTATGGCTACACCTTC. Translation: CASSVGPGAYGYTF.

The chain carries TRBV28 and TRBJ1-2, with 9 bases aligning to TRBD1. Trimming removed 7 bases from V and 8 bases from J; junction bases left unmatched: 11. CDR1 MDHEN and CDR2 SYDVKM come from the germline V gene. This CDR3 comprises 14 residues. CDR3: CASNLQGAPRGYTF. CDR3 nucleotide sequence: TGTGCCAGCAACCTACAGGGGGCCCCCAGAGGCTACACCTTC.

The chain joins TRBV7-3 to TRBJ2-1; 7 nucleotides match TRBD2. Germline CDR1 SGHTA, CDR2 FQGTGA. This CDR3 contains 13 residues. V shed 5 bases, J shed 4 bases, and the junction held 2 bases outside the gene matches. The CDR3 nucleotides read TGTGCCAGCAGCACGCGGGAGTACAATGAGCAGTTCTTC. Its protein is CASSTREYNEQFF.

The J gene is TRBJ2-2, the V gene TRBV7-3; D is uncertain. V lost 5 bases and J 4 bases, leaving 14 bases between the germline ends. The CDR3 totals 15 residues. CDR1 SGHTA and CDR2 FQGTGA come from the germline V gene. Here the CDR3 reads CASSPIGLSTGELFF. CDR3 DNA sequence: TGTGCCAGCAGCCCCATTGGTCTTAGCACCGGGGAGCTGTTTTTT.

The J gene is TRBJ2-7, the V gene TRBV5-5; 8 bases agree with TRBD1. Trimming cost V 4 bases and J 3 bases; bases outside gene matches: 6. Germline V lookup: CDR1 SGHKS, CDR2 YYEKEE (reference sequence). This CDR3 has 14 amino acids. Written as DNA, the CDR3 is TGTGCCAGCAGCCAATCTGGACAGGGCTACGAGCAGTACTTC. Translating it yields CASSQSGQGYEQYF.

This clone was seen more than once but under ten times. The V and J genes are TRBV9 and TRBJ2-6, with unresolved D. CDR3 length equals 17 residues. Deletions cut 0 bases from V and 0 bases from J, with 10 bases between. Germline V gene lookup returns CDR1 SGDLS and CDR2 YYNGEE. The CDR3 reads CASSVDLWGSGANVLTF. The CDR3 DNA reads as TGTGCCAGCAGCGTAGATCTATGGGGCTCTGGGGCCAACGTCCTGACTTTC.

CDR3 bases: TGTGCCAGCAGATACAGGGGTGCGGGCAATCAGCCCCAGCATTTT. As protein: CASRYRGAGNQPQHF. The chain couples TRBV6-6 to TRBJ1-5; 7 nucleotides agree with TRBD1. After removal of 6 bases from V and 2 bases from J, the junction contained 7 bases not matched to a gene. Germline values: CDR1 MNHNY, CDR2 SVGAGI (reference sequence). This CDR3 is built from 15 residues.

The CDR3: CASSSSGLTYNEQFF. Written as DNA, the CDR3 is TGTGCCAGCAGCTCTAGCGGATTGACCTACAATGAGCAGTTCTTC. The chain links TRBV5-4 to TRBJ2-1, with 7 positions matching TRBD2. V lost 3 bases to trimming and J lost 2 bases; unmatched junction nucleotides: 5. CDR1 is SGHNT, CDR2 YYREEE, per germline (reference sequence). The CDR3 runs 15 residues.

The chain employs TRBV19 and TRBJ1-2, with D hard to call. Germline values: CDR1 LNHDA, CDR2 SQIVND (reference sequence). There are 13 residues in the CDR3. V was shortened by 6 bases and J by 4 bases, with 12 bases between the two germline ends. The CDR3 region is CASSQGPAYGYTF. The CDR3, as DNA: TGTGCCAGTAGCCAAGGCCCGGCCTATGGCTACACCTTC.

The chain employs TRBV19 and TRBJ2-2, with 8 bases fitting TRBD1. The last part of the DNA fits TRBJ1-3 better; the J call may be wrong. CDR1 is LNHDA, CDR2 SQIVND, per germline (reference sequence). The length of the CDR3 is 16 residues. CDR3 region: CASRPQGASSGNTIYF. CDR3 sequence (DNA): TGTGCCAGTAGGCCTCAGGGGGCGAGCTCTGGAAACACCATATATTTT.

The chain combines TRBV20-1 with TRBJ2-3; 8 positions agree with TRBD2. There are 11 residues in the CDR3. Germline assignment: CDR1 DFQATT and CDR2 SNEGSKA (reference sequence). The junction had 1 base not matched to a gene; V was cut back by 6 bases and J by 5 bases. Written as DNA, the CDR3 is TGCAGTGCGGGACTAGGAGATACGCAGTATTTT. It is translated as CSAGLGDTQYF.